The T cell receptor beta chain under discussion was sequenced for a study of Ad26.COV2.S vaccination and SARS-CoV-2 variants. A few counts support this clone. Treatment reported: about 20 received Ad26.COV2.S at low or high dose, single or two shots; about 5 received placebo; per-sample allocation not given. The samples were gathered on day 63 after the first injection of vaccine or placebo. This person who donated was an adult of 18-55 years in Boston. Some clones are missing from TCRdb's copy, which holds only in-frame ones; the method was immunoSEQ multiplex PCR. This table holds around 500,000 clones, roughly 87% found once. The TCR originated in a person aged 18 to 65 who received the Ad26.COV2.S COVID-19 vaccine or a placebo. Source: peripheral blood, taken in a trial of Ad26.COV2.S vaccine versus placebo.

The CDR3 nucleotides read TGTGCCAGCAACCACATGGAGGGTAGCAATCAGCCCCAGCATTTT. Protein product: CASNHMEGSNQPQHF. The chain recombines TRBV6-5 with TRBJ1-5; D gene uncertain. The V and J ends lost 7 bases and 0 bases respectively, with 13 bases between them. The germline CDR1 and CDR2 sequences are MNHEY and SVGAGI. This CDR3 contains 15 residues.